This TCR beta chain is drawn from a study of blood T cells in healthy people across ages. Study-level findings and limits: Estimated diversity across one million T cells was deemed an underestimate.

This CDR3 region has 12 residues. CDR1 and CDR2 (germline): SGHTA, FQGNSA. Extraction of total RNA produced a minimum of 5.5 micrograms from each sample. A second about 6 to 11 cycle PCR used barcoded and J-beta primers. TCRdb reanalysed the 5' RACE reads using MiXCR and keeps one entry per CDR3 protein. The sample records about 1.6 million distinct CDR3 sequences, about 31% being singletons. A note on this clonotype: Its antigen is currently unknown. Compared with germline, one end of the junction differs, possibly owing to a read error.

The sample consisted of blood. This receptor was obtained from a woman aged 25 to 39 in good health. This chain uses TRBV7-2 with TRBJ2-3, with no clear D. The CDR3, as DNA: TGCGCCAGCAGCTACAATGCAGATGCGCAGTATTTT. It is translated as CASSYNADAQYF.